This record looks at one T cell receptor (beta chain) sequence and its context. Its antigen remains undetermined. The CDR3 end lies 3 residues beyond the end of the read and is filled in from the germline J gene. This sample also contains other DNA sequences that code for the same CDR3. Every participant had a single incident cervical HPV16 infection, and prevalent HPV16 infections were excluded. Cervical HPV DNA was detected by MY09/MY11 PCR, and genotyping was performed by dot-blot hybridization. Roughly 16 mL of heparinized blood were centrifuged, and the buffy coat was split into aliquots, frozen at -30 degrees C, and then kept at -80 degrees C. QIAGEN kits were used to extract genomic DNA from buffy coat specimens. This specimen comes from a study of T cells in women clearing cervical HPV infection (dated by TCRdb to the late 2010s). For context, the study as a whole: Cases were 20 to 25 women with histologically confirmed HPV16-related CIN3 or worse, including a couple of invasive cancers. Nested within Costa Rica's Guanacaste HPV Natural History Study, an exploratory proof-of-principle case-control study compared TCR repertoires across cervical HPV16 outcomes. Among cases, blood sampling occurred a median of about 160 days after lesion detection, with an interquartile range of roughly 90 to 200 days. Quality controls consisted of five blinded duplicates per group, for a total of some 60 samples made up of about 50 participants and around ten replicates. Cases had a median age of about 35 years and controls had a median age of about 41, with no significant differences in baseline characteristics. Cases and controls were matched on year of sample collection and on age within five years. In the parent cohort, some 10,000 women aged 18 or older were enrolled in Guanacaste, Costa Rica, during about 1992 to 1994 and then followed for less than nine years. Blood from cases was collected at the visit where the lesion was first found, while blood from controls was collected once the infection could no longer be detected. Since only a few of the women had HLA typing available, the possibility that HLA type was acting as a confounder could not be ruled out. The controls were some 23 women whose single incident HPV16 infection cleared within 12 months with no development of precancer or cancer. Points the paper makes about the study in general: TCR repertoire richness was significantly higher in CIN3+ cases than in controls across sequencing depths, while evenness did not differ. Because T-cell numbers per sample were unknown, differences in richness could reflect varying T-cell content rather than repertoire biology. By combining richness with V gene abundances, random forest classifiers separated cases from controls with an estimated AUC of 0.83. Whether associations preceded infection or resulted from infection could not be shown with the cross-sectional design, and effector/memory subsets and HPV-specific T cells were not isolated. Lower TRBV6-7 relative abundance was observed in cases than in controls (around 0.1% versus 0.15%; Bonferroni P = 0.0008).

CDR1 and CDR2 were assigned from the germline V gene (reference sequence) as SEHNR and FQNEAQ. Its CDR3 holds 13 amino acids, cysteine through phenylalanine. The DNA covers only part of the CDR3, 30 bases in frame from base 1. A distance of 8 bases separates the germline ends of V and J, which lose 5 bases and 1 base respectively. TCR beta CDR3 regions were amplified by multiplex PCR using the immunoSEQ assay from an average of about 1,200 ng genomic DNA per sample. Primer bias was corrected in the assay by using a complete synthetic TCR repertoire to establish an amplification baseline. The amplicons were sequenced on the Illumina platform. As for how the authors treated the data: Sequences were error-corrected by clustering with frequency ratios and a modified nearest-neighbor algorithm and were then analyzed in the immunoSEQ Analyzer with IMGT gene definitions. At each rarefaction depth, TCR richness and evenness were averaged across 20 rarefaction repeats, and any sample with fewer sequences than the depth was left out. Wilcoxon rank sum tests with FDR correction were used to compare relative abundances of V, D and J genes between the groups. In the blinded duplicates, the intraclass correlation was around 96% for TCR richness and averaged 76.4% across approximately 60 gene segments. TCRdb took over this immuneACCESS table, retaining in-frame rearrangements with V and J assigned. Such tables are incomplete; in checked studies, under half of the missing clones stem from an unresolved V gene, and the remainder is unexplained. The DNA was the basis for D and trimming; V, J and clone size are from that table. The table of this sample itemizes around 44,000 clones. The biggest ten clones account for 7.6% of the sample.

The TCR was taken from a woman between 18 and 70 years old with a cervical HPV16 infection that either progressed to CIN3+ or cleared (not recorded which). The sequenced material came from blood buffy coat. Rearrangement joined TRBV7-9 to TRBJ1-1; the D segment could be TRBD1, given 5 matching bases. CDR3 bases read: TGTGCCAGCAGCCCCACAGGGAACACTGAA. This is translated as CASSPTGNTE. The full-length CDR3 reads as CASSPTGNTEAFF.